This TCR beta chain was profiled in a study of shared clonotypes between healthy human individuals. The method was immunoSEQ multiplex PCR; TCRdb's version includes in-frame clones alone and lacks a portion of them. Here the sample spans 2 million to 2.5 million clones, approximately 96% being singletons. The CDR3 spans 15 residues. Germline lookup yields CDR1 SGHTA and CDR2 FQGNSA. V was clipped by 4 bases and J by 6 bases; unmatched bases: 8. The sample was naive CD4+ T cells sorted from blood. Subset specified: CD45RA+ positively selected. The clonotype comes from a man aged 18 to 30 in good health. The genes are TRBV7-2 and TRBJ1-5; 8 positions match TRBD1. CDR3 nucleotides: TGTGCCAGCAGCTCCGGACAGGGATCCGCTCAGCCCCAGCATTTT. Translation gives CASSSGQGSAQPQHF.